This TCR beta chain was retrieved from a study of cytomegalovirus exposure and HLA in healthy donors. As for the study in general: Around 78 million unique TCRs, all from HLA-typed donors, were included in an early release of the data.

Trimming left V 3 bases short and J 0 bases short, with 11 bases between. CDR1 is KGHSH, CDR2 LQKENI, per germline. The CDR3 contains 16 residues. Study findings and constraints: A later look showed TCR association rates differing by HLA locus, highest for DRB1 and lowest for HLA-C. In a later analysis, a missense DCLRE1C variant was linked to TCR beta V- and J-gene trimming.

Use of 60 Vbeta and 13 Jbeta primers characterized the PCR. Sequencing used immunoSEQ multiplex PCR; TCRdb keeps in-frame clones, though not all of them. Counted here are tens of thousands of clones, around 80% occurring once; the ten biggest clones make up 2.5%. As to this clone: Its antigen is undetermined.

Source material: PBMCs. The TCR comes from a male donor in good health and CMV-seropositive. The chain joins TRBV18 to TRBJ1-4; possible D gene TRBD1, 5 bases. This CDR3 reads CASSPWTPATNEKLFF. The CDR3 region has the DNA TGTGCCAGCTCACCCTGGACACCCGCAACTAATGAAAAACTGTTTTTT.